The 15 T cell receptor beta chains below all came from one sample that was sequenced in a study of blood T cell repertoires in COVID-19 (dated by TCRdb to between 2020 and 2021). The library was made by the immunoSEQ multiplex PCR assay. Held by TCRdb, this immuneACCESS table contains in-frame sequences only and omits some clones. Under half of the omission traces to an unresolved V gene where checked; the cause of the rest is unknown. In all, the sample holds some 260,000 clones, and around four fifths of those were seen once. The ten largest make up over 4% of the sample. The sample taken for sequencing was PBMCs or T cells enriched from blood (not recorded which). Receptor source: a man between 25 and 39 years old with acute COVID-19.

The chain links TRBV2 to TRBJ2-2; D might be TRBD2 (6 bases). In germline, CDR1 is SNHLY, CDR2 FYNNEI. The CDR3 runs 13 residues. With 6 bases removed from V and 1 base from J, the gap between germline ends came to 6 bases. The chain's CDR3 is CASRRENTGELFF. The CDR3 DNA reads TGTGCCAGCAGGCGGGAGAACACCGGGGAGCTGTTTTTT.

The chain carries TRBV6-5 and TRBJ1-6, with 7 bases that match TRBD1. Germline V CDR1 and CDR2: MNHEY, SVGAGI. V gave up 5 bases and J gave up 8 bases; unmatched junction bases: 9. This CDR3 is built from 15 residues. CDR3 DNA: TGTGCCAGCAGTACGGGGACAGTCGGGGATTCACCCCTCCACTTT. It is translated as CASSTGTVGDSPLHF.

This chain connects TRBV7-2 to TRBJ1-4; no clear D. Looked up from germline, CDR1 is SGHTA and CDR2 is FQGNSA. The V end lost 1 base, the J end lost 7 bases, and 13 bases lay between the germline ends. The CDR3 is made up of 15 amino acids. CDR3 protein: CASSLEAGLVEKLFF. DNA for the CDR3: TGTGCCAGCAGCTTAGAGGCGGGGTTGGTTGAAAAACTGTTTTTT.

This clone was seen a single time. This sequence joins TRBV5-1 and TRBJ2-4, with a possible D match to TRBD1 (6 bases). Germline lookup yields CDR1 SGHRS and CDR2 YFSETQ. Trimming pared 0 bases from V and 5 bases from J, leaving 18 bases between. The CDR3 length is 17 residues. The CDR3 nucleotides read TGCGCCAGCAGCTTGGATCGACGGGACACGGGTGAAAACATTCAGTACTTC. This translates into CASSLDRRDTGENIQYF.

The chain links TRBV30 to TRBJ1-1; D is uncertain. V was shortened by 2 bases and J by 11 bases, with 6 bases between the two germline ends. CDR1 GTSNPN and CDR2 SVGIG come from the germline V gene (reference sequence). The CDR3 spans 9 residues. This CDR3 is CAWSPGAFF. CDR3 sequence (DNA): TGTGCCTGGAGTCCCGGGGCTTTCTTT.

The table lists this clone with many counts. This chain joins TRBV2 and TRBJ1-5; the D gene is possibly TRBD1 (5 bases). CDR1 is SNHLY, CDR2 FYNNEI, per germline. V was clipped by 4 bases and J by 4 bases, with 8 bases between them. The CDR3 runs 13 residues. The CDR3 coding sequence is TGTGCCAGCAGTGTCCGGGGGAATCAGCCCCAGCATTTT. Amino acid sequence: CASSVRGNQPQHF.

The chain has TRBV29-1 and TRBJ1-4; D possibly corresponds to TRBD1 (6 bases). The ends were cut back, 7 bases at V and 8 bases at J, with 14 bases in the middle. The CDR3 loop spans 12 amino acids. Germline V lookup: CDR1 SQVTM, CDR2 ANQGSEA. CDR3 sequence (DNA): TGCAGCGGTGGGGGCTTAGGAGAAAAACTGTTTTTT. This codes for CSGGGLGEKLFF.

In its sample, this clone was seen once. The chain carries TRBV4-3 and TRBJ2-1, with D possibly matching TRBD2 (6 bases). The CDR3 is 17 residues long. The ends were cut back, 1 base at V and 4 bases at J, with 17 bases in the middle. The germline gives CDR1 LGHNA, CDR2 YSLEER. The DNA of the CDR3 is TGCGCCAGCAGCCAAGTAACCCCAGTAGCGGCTTACAATGAGCAGTTCTTC. It encodes CASSQVTPVAAYNEQFF.

This clone was counted a single time. The chain couples TRBV6-2 or TRBV6-3 to TRBJ2-3; no clear D gene. V shed 0 bases and J shed 0 bases, with 13 bases lying between them. The germline gives CDR1 MNHEY, CDR2 SVGEGT. The CDR3 sequence is 17 residues long. The CDR3 DNA sequence: TGTGCCAGCAGTTACTCCGCAGGCCGTACTAGCACAGATACGCAGTATTTT. As protein: CASSYSAGRTSTDTQYF.

The chain employs TRBV4-3 and TRBJ2-1; TRBD2 matches 8 bases. V shed 4 bases, J shed 6 bases, and the junction held 8 bases outside the gene matches. The CDR3 runs to 15 residues. The germline CDR1 and CDR2 sequences are LGHNA and YSLEER. The CDR3 DNA sequence: TGCGCCAGCAGCCGCAACGGGAGGGCCGCCAATGAGCAGTTCTTC. It encodes CASSRNGRAANEQFF.

The V and J genes are TRBV29-1 and TRBJ1-1, with 7 bases fitting TRBD1. The CDR3 extends over 12 amino acids. Germline assignment: CDR1 SQVTM and CDR2 ANQGSEA. The junction had 3 bases not matched to a gene; V was cut back by 7 bases and J by 1 base. In DNA, the CDR3 is TGCAGCGCCGGGGACAGGAACACTGAAGCTTTCTTT. Amino acid sequence: CSAGDRNTEAFF.

The gene calls are TRBV28 and TRBJ2-3, with 8 bases that match TRBD1. V lost 10 bases to trimming and J lost 3 bases; unmatched junction nucleotides: 9. CDR1 is MDHEN, CDR2 SYDVKM, per germline. This CDR3 comprises 14 residues. The CDR3 DNA reads as TGTGCCATCAGGACGACAGGGGTGACAGATACGCAGTATTTT. Its translation: CAIRTTGVTDTQYF.

The CDR3 protein is CSGGSNYGYTF. The CDR3 DNA reads as TGCAGCGGGGGATCAAACTATGGCTACACCTTC. The rearrangement links TRBV29-1 to TRBJ1-2, with no clear D. V gave up 7 bases and J gave up 2 bases, with 8 bases separating them. Germline lookup yields CDR1 SQVTM and CDR2 ANQGSEA. The CDR3 has 11 residues.

This chain joins TRBV15 and TRBJ2-1; a possible D gene is TRBD2 (5 bases). This CDR3 is built from 16 residues. Germline V CDR1 and CDR2: LNHNV, YYDKDF (reference sequence). V lost 5 bases and J lost 0, with 14 bases in between. CDR3 in amino acids: CATSPEALSSYNEQFF. Here the CDR3 DNA reads TGTGCCACCAGCCCGGAGGCGCTTAGCTCCTACAATGAGCAGTTCTTC.

This chain links TRBV7-9 with TRBJ1-1; 7 bases are shared with TRBD1. The CDR3 loop spans 16 amino acids. V lost 5 bases, J lost 1 base, and 10 bases stayed unmatched. From germline, CDR1 is SEHNR and CDR2 FQNEAQ (reference sequence). In DNA, the CDR3 is TGTGCCAGCAGCCGGGACAGTCTAACCTCGAACACTGAAGCTTTCTTT. It specifies CASSRDSLTSNTEAFF.